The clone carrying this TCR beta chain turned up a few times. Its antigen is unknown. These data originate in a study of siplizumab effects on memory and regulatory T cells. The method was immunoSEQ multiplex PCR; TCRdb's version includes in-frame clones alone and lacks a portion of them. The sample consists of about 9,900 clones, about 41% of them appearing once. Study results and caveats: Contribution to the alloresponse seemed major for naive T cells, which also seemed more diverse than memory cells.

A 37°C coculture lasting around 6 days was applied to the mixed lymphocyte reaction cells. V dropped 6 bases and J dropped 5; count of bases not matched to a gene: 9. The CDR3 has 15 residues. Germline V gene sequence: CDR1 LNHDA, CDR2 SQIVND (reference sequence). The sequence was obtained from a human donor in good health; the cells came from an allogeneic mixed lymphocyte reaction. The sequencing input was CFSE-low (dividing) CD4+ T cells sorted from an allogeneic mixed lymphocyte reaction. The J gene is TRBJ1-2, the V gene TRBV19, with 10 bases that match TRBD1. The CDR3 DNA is TGTGCCAGTAGCCCCAGGGACAGGGGATTGTATGGCTACACCTTC. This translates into CASSPRDRGLYGYTF.